This T cell receptor beta chain stems from a study of blood T cell repertoires in COVID-19 (dated by TCRdb to 2018 to 2020). Study-wide context: Collaborator samples came from the United States, Italy and Spain and covered acute and convalescent phases of COVID-19. Where HLA class I and class II types were available, the types were taken from metadata supplied by the sample provider, not from assay-based typing. Nearly every sample came with metadata listing a de-identified subject ID, COVID-19 status, age in years and sex. Subjects who had been exposed to COVID-19, were actively infected with it, or had recovered from it provided the deeply sampled blood TCRbeta repertoires that made up the dataset. Samples came from the ongoing ImmuneRACE study (first 160 participants) plus 1,254 subjects from 6 global collaborators. The material from the prospective study consisted of cDNA or gDNA derived from T cells, B-cell-depleted T cells, or PBMCs. The repertoires were released in a freely available public database intended as a resource for research on the immune response to SARS-CoV-2. Results the study describes overall, beyond this receptor: The quantity of clinical and demographic metadata differed by source and by participant and was supplied without curation.

Here V drops 5 bases and J drops 2 bases, and the junction holds 13 bases not matched to any gene. According to the germline V gene, CDR1 reads SGHVS and CDR2 reads FQNEAQ. Its CDR3 holds 17 amino acids, cysteine through phenylalanine. The retained sequence is limited to the CDR3, 51 bases, with the frame set at the first base. The immunoSEQ Assay, a bias-controlled multiplex PCR, was used to amplify TCRbeta CDR3 regions from genomic DNA. The original pipeline was this. The number of nucleated cells in each sample was estimated from the amplification of reference gene primers within the assay. To quantify the absolute abundance of each unique TCRbeta CDR3 rearrangement, sequence reads were collapsed and filtered. For each sample, productive Simpson clonality was calculated by taking the square root of Simpson's diversity index across productive rearrangements. TCRdb limited this immuneACCESS table to in-frame rearrangements with V and J called. A share of clones is missing; checked studies link under half to unresolved V genes, and the rest is unexplained. V and J calls and clone size come straight from that table; D and trimming were deduced from the DNA. This sample is represented by about 300,000 clones; around 90% of them were singletons. 1% to 1.5% of the sample is in the top ten clones.

Collaborating institutions collected whole blood in K2EDTA tubes following their own protocols. For TCRbeta analysis, collaborator samples were shipped as frozen whole blood, as isolated PBMCs, or as DNA extracted from either sample type. This clone was seen once. The target of this receptor is not known. It has no much larger one-base neighbor in the sample; base qualities were not kept. This receptor was obtained from a man in his 70s with acute or convalescent COVID-19. The material sequenced was peripheral blood. The chain links TRBV7-8 with TRBJ2-5, with 8 bases aligning to TRBD2. CDR3 loop: CASSPSVGGGPQETQYF. The nucleotide sequence reads as follows: TGTGCCAGCAGCCCTTCGGTGGGCGGGGGGCCTCAAGAGACCCAGTACTTC.